This T cell receptor (beta chain) was sequenced during a study of CD8 T cells in Susac syndrome. Germline lookup yields CDR1 SQVTM and CDR2 ANQGSEA. V lost 5 bases, J lost 4 bases, and 2 bases stayed unmatched. CDR3 length: 12 amino acids. With random hexamers, reverse transcription was performed on about 0.5 to 1 ug of RNA. TCRdb re-called the immunoSEQ multiplex PCR reads with MiXCR, one entry per CDR3 protein. The table has some 190,000 distinct CDR3 sequences, approximately 94% seen once. The authors sequenced TCR beta from blood CD8+ and CD4+ T cells. This sequence joins TRBV29-1 and TRBJ2-3; the match to TRBD1 covers 8 bases. This clonotype originated in a human donor with multiple sclerosis. Material: CD4+ T cells from PBMCs. The CDR3 DNA is TGCAGCGTTACAGGGGGTCCAGATACGCAGTATTTT. It translates to CSVTGGPDTQYF.